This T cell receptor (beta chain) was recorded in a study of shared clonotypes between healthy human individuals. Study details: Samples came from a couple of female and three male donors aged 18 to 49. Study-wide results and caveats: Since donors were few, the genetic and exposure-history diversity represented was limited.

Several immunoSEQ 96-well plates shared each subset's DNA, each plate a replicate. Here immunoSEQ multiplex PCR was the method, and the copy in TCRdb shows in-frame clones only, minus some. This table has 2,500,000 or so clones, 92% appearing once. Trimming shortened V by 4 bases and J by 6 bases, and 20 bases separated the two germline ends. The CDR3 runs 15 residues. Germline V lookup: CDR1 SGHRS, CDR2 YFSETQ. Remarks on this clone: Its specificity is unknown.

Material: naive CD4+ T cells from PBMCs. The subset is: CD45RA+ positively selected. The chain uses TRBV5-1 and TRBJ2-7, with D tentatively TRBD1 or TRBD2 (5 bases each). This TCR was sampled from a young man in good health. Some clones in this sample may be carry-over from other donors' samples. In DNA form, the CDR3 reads TGCGCCAGCAGCCGGGGCGGTGGCGAGTTAGGCGAGCAGTACTTC. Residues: CASSRGGGELGEQYF. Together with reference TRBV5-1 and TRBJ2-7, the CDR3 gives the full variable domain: KAGVTQTPRYLIKTRGQQVTLSCSPISGHRSVSWYQQTPGQGLQFLFEYFSETQRNKGNFPGRFSGRQFSNSRSEMNVSTLELGDSALYLCASSRGGGELGEQYFGPGTRLTVT.